The following is a T cell receptor (beta chain) sequence with its context. What it binds is unknown. This related bone marrow graft donor gave peripheral blood on the day of marrow donation. This sample was taken from a study of T cells after posttransplantation cyclophosphamide. General observations from the study: Later post-transplant blood repertoires were often dominated by donor CD8+ memory clones. TRB clonality was highly associated with recipient CMV seropositivity and reactivation. Skin or GI-infiltrating T cells shared few TRB sequences with blood.

V lost 5 bases and J lost 3, with 10 bases in between. The CDR3 runs 13 residues. The V gene's germline CDR1 is SEHNR and CDR2 FQNEAQ (reference sequence). TCRdb keeps only in-frame clones here, not all; method: immunoSEQ multiplex PCR. The data hold around 66,000 clones, with 80% to 95% observed a single time. Sequenced material: PBMCs. The receptor was derived from a young woman in good health and a related stem cell transplant donor. The chain links TRBV7-9 to TRBJ1-2; D remains unclear. The chain's CDR3 is CASSPLSYYGYTF. Written as DNA, the CDR3 is TGTGCCAGCAGCCCCCTAAGTTACTATGGCTACACCTTC.